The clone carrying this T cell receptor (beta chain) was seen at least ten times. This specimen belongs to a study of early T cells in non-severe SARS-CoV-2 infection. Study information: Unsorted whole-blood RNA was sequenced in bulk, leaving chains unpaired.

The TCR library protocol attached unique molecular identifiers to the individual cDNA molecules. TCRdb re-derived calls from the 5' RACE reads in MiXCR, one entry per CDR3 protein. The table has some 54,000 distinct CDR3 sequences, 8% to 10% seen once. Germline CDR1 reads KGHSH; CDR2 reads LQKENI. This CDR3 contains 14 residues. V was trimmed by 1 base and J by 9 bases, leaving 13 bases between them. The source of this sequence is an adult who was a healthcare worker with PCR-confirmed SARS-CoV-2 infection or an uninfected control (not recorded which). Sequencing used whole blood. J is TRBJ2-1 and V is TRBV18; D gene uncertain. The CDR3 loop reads CASSPLNSNGEQFF. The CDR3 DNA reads TGTGCCAGCTCACCACTTAACTCTAACGGTGAGCAGTTCTTC.